A single sample gave rise to the 17 T cell receptor beta chains below, sequenced in a study of Ad26.COV2.S vaccination and SARS-CoV-2 variants. The repertoire was sequenced with immunoSEQ multiplex PCR; TCRdb's copy has only in-frame clones and lacks some. The sample has a few hundred thousand clones; roughly 90% are singletons. Described treatment: roughly 18 received Ad26.COV2.S at low or high dose, single or two shots; roughly 5 received placebo; per-sample allocation not given. Collection of samples fell on day 63 after the first vaccine or placebo injection. The sample was peripheral blood, taken in a trial of Ad26.COV2.S vaccine versus placebo. These receptors came from a person aged 18-60 years who received the Ad26.COV2.S COVID-19 vaccine or a placebo.

The chain joins TRBV28 to TRBJ1-4; D remains unclear. The CDR3 totals 15 residues. Trimming pared 5 bases from V and 7 bases from J, leaving 17 bases between. Per the germline V gene, CDR1 is MDHEN and CDR2 is SYDVKM. The CDR3 sequence is CASSPHEGMSEKLFF. CDR3 DNA: TGTGCCAGCAGTCCCCACGAGGGTATGAGTGAAAAACTGTTTTTT.

V usage is TRBV10-3 and J usage is TRBJ1-2; 7 nucleotides agree with TRBD1. CDR1 ENHRY and CDR2 SYGVKD come from the germline V gene. This CDR3 spans 16 amino acids. The trim removed 3 bases at V and 4 bases at J, leaving 11 bases unmatched. The CDR3 reads CAISESKPGTVYGYTF. The CDR3 nucleotides are TGTGCCATCAGTGAAAGTAAACCAGGGACAGTCTATGGCTACACCTTC.

The chain recombines TRBV4-1 with TRBJ1-5; D remains ambiguous. V gave up 4 bases and J gave up 0 bases, with 7 bases separating them. This CDR3 has 14 residues. The germline V gene encodes CDR1 MGHRA and CDR2 YSYEKL. The CDR3 reads CASSLASSNQPQHF. The DNA for the CDR3 is TGCGCCAGCAGCCTCGCCAGTAGCAATCAGCCCCAGCATTTT.

The gene calls are TRBV7-9 and TRBJ2-5, with D perhaps TRBD1 (6 bases). This CDR3 comprises 15 residues. CDR1 and CDR2 (germline): SEHNR, FQNEAQ (reference sequence). The V end lost 5 bases, the J end lost 5 bases, and 18 bases lay between the germline ends. The CDR3 spells CASSTGTPDGETQYF. Here the CDR3 DNA reads TGTGCCAGCAGCACCGGGACACCGGACGGGGAGACCCAGTACTTC.

This clone showed up just once. The chain has TRBV9 and TRBJ2-2; no firm D call. The V gene's germline CDR1 is SGDLS and CDR2 YYNGEE. Trimming left V 2 bases short and J 6 bases short, with 8 bases between. This CDR3 spans 13 amino acids. CDR3: CASSVDSSGELFF. In nucleotides, the CDR3 is TGTGCCAGCAGCGTCGACTCATCCGGGGAGCTGTTTTTT.

The J gene is TRBJ2-3, the V gene TRBV19; 13 bases are shared with TRBD2. Germline V gene lookup returns CDR1 LNHDA and CDR2 SQIVND (reference sequence). The CDR3 spans 14 residues. V was clipped by 9 bases and J by 4 bases; unmatched bases: 4. In DNA form, the CDR3 reads TGTGCCAGCAGGACTAGCGGGGGTTCAGATACGCAGTATTTT. It encodes CASRTSGGSDTQYF.

The genes are TRBV7-9 and TRBJ2-7, with D possibly TRBD2 on 6 matching bases. V shed 2 bases and J shed 2 bases, with 10 bases lying between them. From germline, CDR1 is SEHNR and CDR2 FQNEAQ (reference sequence). This CDR3 region has 14 residues. The CDR3 DNA sequence: TGTGCCAGCAGCTTAAGCGGGTTTCCCTACGAGCAGTACTTC. It specifies CASSLSGFPYEQYF. The full variable domain, rest sourced from reference TRBV7-9 and TRBJ2-7, is DTGVSQNPRHKITKRGQNVTFRCDPISEHNRLYWYRQTLGQGPEFLTYFQNEAQLEKSRLLSDRFSAERPKGSFSTLEIQRTEQGDSAMYLCASSLSGFPYEQYFGPGTRLTVT.

The chain recombines TRBV5-6 with TRBJ2-2, with 9 positions matching TRBD1. Germline V gene lookup returns CDR1 SGHDT and CDR2 YYEEEE. V gave up 4 bases and J gave up 6 bases; unmatched junction bases: 4. The CDR3 runs to 14 residues. The CDR3 sequence is CASSRQGVPGELFF. The CDR3 DNA is TGTGCCAGCAGCCGACAGGGGGTACCCGGGGAGCTGTTTTTT. The variable domain in full, completed from reference TRBV5-6 and TRBJ2-2, reads DAGVTQSPTHLIKTRGQQVTLRCSPKSGHDTVSWYQQALGQGPQFIFQYYEEEERQRGNFPDRFSGHQFPNYSSELNVNALLLGDSALYLCASSRQGVPGELFFGEGSRLTVL.

The chain couples TRBV18 to TRBJ1-2; perhaps TRBD1 as D (6 bases). Trimming pared 5 bases from V and 7 bases from J, leaving 17 bases between. CDR1 is KGHSH, CDR2 LQKENI, per germline. The CDR3 spans 14 residues. For the CDR3, the DNA is TGTGCCAGCTCAAGGGCAGGGGACGTTATTGGCTACACCTTC. It yields the protein CASSRAGDVIGYTF.

This clone occurred once. DNA of the CDR3: TGTGCCAGCAGCGTAGCGGGGGCAGGGGTTGGCGGAAACACCATATATTTT. This sequence encodes CASSVAGAGVGGNTIYF. This rearrangement joins TRBV9 to TRBJ1-3, with a weak D call TRBD1 (6 bases). The CDR3 is 17 residues long. Between the trimmed V and J ends, which lost 0 bases and 4 bases, there was a span of 17 bases. CDR1 and CDR2 (germline): SGDLS, YYNGEE.

V is TRBV19 and J is TRBJ2-2; maybe TRBD1 (5 bases). The V gene's germline CDR1 is LNHDA and CDR2 SQIVND (reference sequence). V was pared by 2 bases and J by 4 bases, with 11 bases between. CDR3 size: 15 residues. CDR3 amino acids: CASSISGSITGELFF. The CDR3 coding sequence is TGTGCCAGTAGTATATCAGGGTCAATCACCGGGGAGCTGTTTTTT. Drawing the rest from reference TRBV19 and TRBJ2-2, the complete variable domain is DGGITQSPKYLFRKEGQNVTLSCEQNLNHDAMYWYRQDPGQGLRLIYYSQIVNDFQKGDIAEGYSVSREKKESFPLTVTSAQKNPTAFYLCASSISGSITGELFFGEGSRLTVL.

This chain connects TRBV29-1 to TRBJ1-1; D is ambiguous. The V gene lost 0 bases and the J gene lost 3 bases, with 8 bases spanning the gap. Germline V lookup: CDR1 SQVTM, CDR2 ANQGSEA. The CDR3 covers 13 residues. As DNA, the CDR3 is TGCAGCGTTGAAGACCCCCTTGACACTGAAGCTTTCTTT. It codes for CSVEDPLDTEAFF.

This chain connects TRBV6-5 to TRBJ1-6, with TRBD1 as a possible D gene (5 bases). The CDR3 consists of 13 residues. Germline CDR1 is MNHEY and CDR2 is SVGAGI. V lost 5 bases and J lost 7, with 9 bases in between. The CDR3: CASSNRQNSPLHF. The CDR3, as DNA: TGTGCCAGCAGTAACCGACAGAATTCACCCCTCCACTTT.

The chain has TRBV9 and TRBJ2-5, with D possibly matching TRBD1 (5 bases). Looked up from germline, CDR1 is SGDLS and CDR2 is YYNGEE. The CDR3 totals 14 residues. V lost 3 bases and J 3 bases, leaving 12 bases between the germline ends. CDR3 residues: CASSGRDPEETQYF. The CDR3 region has the DNA TGTGCCAGCAGCGGCAGGGATCCCGAAGAGACCCAGTACTTC.

V gene TRBV25-1 combines with J gene TRBJ2-5; the D gene is possibly TRBD2 (7 bases). This CDR3 has 16 residues. Germline CDR1 MGHDK, CDR2 SYGVNS. V shed 9 bases and J shed 4 bases, with 24 bases lying between them. The CDR3 loop is CASVGGWGGWSETQYF. The CDR3 DNA sequence: TGTGCCAGTGTAGGAGGTTGGGGGGGCTGGTCAGAGACCCAGTACTTC.

This sequence joins TRBV5-4 and TRBJ2-2; D remains unclear. Germline V gene data show CDR1 as SGHNT and CDR2 as YYREEE (reference sequence). The CDR3 covers 13 residues. Trimming took 4 bases from V and 7 from J, leaving 11 bases between them. The DNA for the CDR3 is TGTGCCAGCAGCCGACCCCAGCTCGGGGAGCTGTTTTTT. Translated: CASSRPQLGELFF.

This rearrangement joins TRBV5-1 to TRBJ2-3; D may be TRBD1 (6 bases). This CDR3 contains 15 residues. The V end lost 5 bases, the J end lost 2 bases, and 15 bases lay between the germline ends. Germline CDR1 SGHRS, CDR2 YFSETQ. CDR3 coding DNA: TGCGCCAGCAGAACACAGGGACACTTCACAGATACGCAGTATTTT. Translation gives CASRTQGHFTDTQYF.